This TCR beta chain was sequenced during a study of blood T cell repertoires in COVID-19. Study summary: The samples span acute and convalescent COVID-19 from the United States, Italy and Spain.

V lost 10 bases, J lost 0 bases, and 12 bases lay in between. The CDR3 runs to 13 residues. The germline V gene has CDR1 MNHEY and CDR2 SVGAGI. Generated by immunoSEQ multiplex PCR, the TCRdb table keeps only in-frame clones and is missing some. The table has about 220,000 clones, around 82% seen once. This TCR derives from a woman aged 45-65 years with acute or convalescent COVID-19. The chain combines TRBV6-5 with TRBJ1-1; D gene ambiguous. What was sequenced was peripheral blood. The CDR3 spells CAKEERLNTEAFF. CDR3 sequence (DNA): TGTGCCAAGGAGGAGAGGTTGAACACTGAAGCTTTCTTT.